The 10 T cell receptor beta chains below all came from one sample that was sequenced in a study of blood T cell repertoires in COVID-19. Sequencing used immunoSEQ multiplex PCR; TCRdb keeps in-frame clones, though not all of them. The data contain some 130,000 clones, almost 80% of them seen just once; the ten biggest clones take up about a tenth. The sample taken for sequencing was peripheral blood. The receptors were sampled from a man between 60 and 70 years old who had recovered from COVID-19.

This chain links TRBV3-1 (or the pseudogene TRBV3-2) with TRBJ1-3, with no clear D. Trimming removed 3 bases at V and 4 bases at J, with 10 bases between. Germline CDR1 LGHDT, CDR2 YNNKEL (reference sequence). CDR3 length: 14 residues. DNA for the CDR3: TGTGCCAGCAGCCAGCGGGGTTCCGGAAACACCATATATTTT. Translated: CASSQRGSGNTIYF.

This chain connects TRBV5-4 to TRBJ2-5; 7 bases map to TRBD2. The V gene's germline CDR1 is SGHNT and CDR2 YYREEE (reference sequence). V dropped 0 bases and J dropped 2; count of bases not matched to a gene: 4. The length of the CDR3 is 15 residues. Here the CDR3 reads CASSLAASGQETQYF. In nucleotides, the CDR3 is TGTGCCAGCAGCTTGGCCGCTAGCGGACAAGAGACCCAGTACTTC.

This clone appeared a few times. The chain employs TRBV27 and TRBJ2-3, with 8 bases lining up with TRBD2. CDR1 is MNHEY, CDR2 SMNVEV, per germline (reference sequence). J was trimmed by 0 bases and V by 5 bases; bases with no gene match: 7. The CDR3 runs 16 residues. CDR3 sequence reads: CASSLLAGFSTDTQYF. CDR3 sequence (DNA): TGTGCCAGCAGTCTCTTAGCGGGATTTAGCACAGATACGCAGTATTTT.

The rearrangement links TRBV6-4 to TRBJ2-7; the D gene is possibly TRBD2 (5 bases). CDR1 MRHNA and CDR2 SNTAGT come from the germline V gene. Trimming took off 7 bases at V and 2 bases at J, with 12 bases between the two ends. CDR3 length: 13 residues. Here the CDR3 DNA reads TGTGCCAGCACTCCTGGAGGCCCCTACGAGCAGTACTTC. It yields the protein CASTPGGPYEQYF.

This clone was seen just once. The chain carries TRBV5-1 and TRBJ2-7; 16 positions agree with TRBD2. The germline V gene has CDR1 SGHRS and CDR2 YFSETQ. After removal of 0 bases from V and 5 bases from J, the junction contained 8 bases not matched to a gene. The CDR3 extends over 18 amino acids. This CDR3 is CASSLGGLAGGPHHEQYF. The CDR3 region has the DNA TGCGCCAGCAGCTTGGGGGGACTAGCGGGAGGGCCCCACCACGAGCAGTACTTC. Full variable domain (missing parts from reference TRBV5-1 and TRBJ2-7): KAGVTQTPRYLIKTRGQQVTLSCSPISGHRSVSWYQQTPGQGLQFLFEYFSETQRNKGNFPGRFSGRQFSNSRSEMNVSTLELGDSALYLCASSLGGLAGGPHHEQYFGPGTRLTVT.

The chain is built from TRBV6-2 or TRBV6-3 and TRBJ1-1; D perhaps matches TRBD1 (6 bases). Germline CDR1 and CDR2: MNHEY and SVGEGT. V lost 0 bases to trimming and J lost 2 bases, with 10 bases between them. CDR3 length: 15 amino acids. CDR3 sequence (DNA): TGTGCCAGCAGTTACTCGGGACAAGACAACACTGAAGCTTTCTTT. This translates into CASSYSGQDNTEAFF.

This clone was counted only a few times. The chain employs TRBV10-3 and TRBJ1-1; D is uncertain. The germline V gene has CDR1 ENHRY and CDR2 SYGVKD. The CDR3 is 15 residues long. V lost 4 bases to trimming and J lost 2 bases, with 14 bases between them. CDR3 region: CAISAPGSGNTEAFF. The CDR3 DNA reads TGTGCCATCAGTGCCCCGGGGTCGGGAAACACTGAAGCTTTCTTT.

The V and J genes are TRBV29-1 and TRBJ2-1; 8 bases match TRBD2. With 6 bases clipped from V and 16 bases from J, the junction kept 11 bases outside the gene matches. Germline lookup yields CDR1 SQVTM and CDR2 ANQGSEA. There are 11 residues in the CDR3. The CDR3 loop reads CSVELADRAFF. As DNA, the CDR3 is TGCAGCGTGGAACTAGCGGACCGTGCCTTCTTC.

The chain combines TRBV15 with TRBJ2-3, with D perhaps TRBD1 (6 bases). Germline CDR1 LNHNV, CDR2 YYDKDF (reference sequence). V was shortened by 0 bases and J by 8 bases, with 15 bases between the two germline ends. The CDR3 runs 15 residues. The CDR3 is CATSRDPQGGFTQYF. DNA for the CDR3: TGTGCCACCAGCAGAGATCCACAGGGCGGTTTTACGCAGTATTTT.

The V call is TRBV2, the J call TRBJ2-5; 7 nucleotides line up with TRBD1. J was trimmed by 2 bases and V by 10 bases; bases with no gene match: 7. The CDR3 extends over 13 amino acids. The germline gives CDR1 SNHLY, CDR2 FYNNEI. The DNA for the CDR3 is TGTGCCACAGGGGCGACAGGGCAAGAGACCCAGTACTTC. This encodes CATGATGQETQYF.